This is a list of T cell receptor beta chains from one sample in a study of T cells after yellow fever vaccination. TCRdb re-derived calls from the 5' RACE reads in MiXCR, one entry per CDR3 protein. Of 300,000 to 350,000 distinct CDR3 sequences listed, 3.5% to 4.5% are singletons. The source was PBMCs, collected 15 days after the yellow fever booster vaccination. Receptors were obtained from a man between 18 and 29 years old who received the YFV17D yellow fever vaccine. Each CDR3 is given with its conserved first and last residue.

J gene	V gene	CDR3 protein
TRBJ1-5	TRBV3-1	CASSQVAGGPQHF
TRBJ2-7	TRBV4-3	CASSQVGEAEQYF
TRBJ1-3	TRBV7-6	CASSSTGRSGNTIYF
TRBJ2-3	TRBV20-1	CSAAGDTQYF
TRBJ1-4	TRBV28	CASSLGGRIANEKLFF
TRBJ2-1	TRBV5-1	CASSLEDRSSYNEQFF
TRBJ2-5	TRBV5-1	CASSPSPTSASETQYF
TRBJ2-2	TRBV19	CASQTRGGRNTGELFF
TRBJ2-3	TRBV7-6	CASTPRPAGSTDTQYF
TRBJ2-1	TRBV29-1	CSVDMGALTDEQFF
TRBJ2-1	TRBV6-2/TRBV6-3	CASKSQRGGRSRYNEQFF
TRBJ1-2	TRBV11-3	CARWERRSFYGYTF